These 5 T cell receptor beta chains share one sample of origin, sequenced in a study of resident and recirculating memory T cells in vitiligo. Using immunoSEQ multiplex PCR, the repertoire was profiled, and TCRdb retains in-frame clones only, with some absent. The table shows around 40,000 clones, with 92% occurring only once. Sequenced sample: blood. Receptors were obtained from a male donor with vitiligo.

The CDR3 protein is CASSPSARGAPTEAFF. As DNA, the CDR3 is TGCGCCAGCAGCCCATCTGCCCGGGGGGCGCCCACTGAAGCTTTCTTT. The chain recombines TRBV5-1 with TRBJ1-1; weak D call: TRBD1 (6 bases). The CDR3 loop spans 16 amino acids. V gave up 4 bases and J gave up 4 bases, with 20 bases separating them. CDR1 is SGHRS, CDR2 YFSETQ, per germline.

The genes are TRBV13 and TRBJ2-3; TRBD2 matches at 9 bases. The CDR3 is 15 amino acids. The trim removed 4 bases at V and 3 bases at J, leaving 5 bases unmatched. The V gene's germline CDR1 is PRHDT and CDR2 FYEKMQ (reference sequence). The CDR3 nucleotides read TGTGCCAGCAGCTCCGTAAGCGGGGGGACAGATACGCAGTATTTT. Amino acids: CASSSVSGGTDTQYF.

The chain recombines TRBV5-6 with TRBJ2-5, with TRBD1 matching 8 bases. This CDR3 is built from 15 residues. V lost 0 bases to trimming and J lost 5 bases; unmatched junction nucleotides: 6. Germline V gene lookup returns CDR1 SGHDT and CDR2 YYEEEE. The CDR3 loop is CASSLVPGGMETQYF. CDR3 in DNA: TGTGCCAGCAGCTTGGTGCCAGGGGGCATGGAGACCCAGTACTTC. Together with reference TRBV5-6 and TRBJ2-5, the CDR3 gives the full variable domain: DAGVTQSPTHLIKTRGQQVTLRCSPKSGHDTVSWYQQALGQGPQFIFQYYEEEERQRGNFPDRFSGHQFPNYSSELNVNALLLGDSALYLCASSLVPGGMETQYFGPGTRLLVL.

The DNA for the CDR3 is TGTGCCAGCAGCTTGGAAGTTCGGGGTTACGAGCAGTACTTC. Translation gives CASSLEVRGYEQYF. The V and J genes are TRBV5-4 and TRBJ2-7, with D perhaps TRBD2 (5 bases). The V and J ends lost 0 bases and 4 bases respectively, with 11 bases between them. The length of the CDR3 is 14 residues. Per germline, CDR1 SGHNT and CDR2 YYREEE (reference sequence).

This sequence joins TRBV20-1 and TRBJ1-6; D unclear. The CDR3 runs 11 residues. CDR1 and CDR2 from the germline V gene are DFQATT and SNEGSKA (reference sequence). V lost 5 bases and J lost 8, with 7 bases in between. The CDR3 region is CSAGEDSPLHF. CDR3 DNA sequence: TGCAGTGCTGGGGAGGATTCACCCCTCCACTTT.